The 3 T cell receptor beta chains in this list originate from one sample, sequenced in a study of cytomegalovirus exposure and HLA in healthy donors. Method: immunoSEQ multiplex PCR; TCRdb's copy keeps in-frame clones and lacks some. The data show approximately 70,000 clones, around 94% seen once. What was sequenced was PBMCs. All receptors derive from a woman younger than 35 in good health and CMV-seropositive.

This chain uses TRBV7-6 with TRBJ2-7; D is unclear. Between the trimmed V and J ends, which lost 5 bases and 0 bases, there was a span of 11 bases. This CDR3 has 14 residues. Germline CDR1 and CDR2: SGHVS and FNYEAQ. CDR3: CASSLTLYSYEQYF. The CDR3 bases are TGTGCCAGCAGCCTGACACTTTACTCCTACGAGCAGTACTTC.

The V call is TRBV10-3, the J call TRBJ1-6; 7 bases match TRBD1. This CDR3 region has 13 residues. V shed 7 bases and J 5 bases; nucleotides not matched to a gene: 2. Germline V gene lookup returns CDR1 ENHRY and CDR2 SYGVKD. CDR3 residues: CAINGQDNSPLHF. In nucleotides, the CDR3 is TGTGCCATCAATGGACAGGATAATTCACCCCTCCACTTT.

The rearrangement joins TRBV4-2 to TRBJ2-1, with TRBD2 matching over 9 bases. The germline V gene has CDR1 LGHNA and CDR2 YNFKEQ. The CDR3 is made up of 15 amino acids. V shed 4 bases, J shed 4 bases, and the junction held 5 bases outside the gene matches. CDR3 in amino acids: CASSRGLALYNEQFF. CDR3 bases: TGTGCCAGCAGCCGGGGACTAGCCCTATACAATGAGCAGTTCTTC.